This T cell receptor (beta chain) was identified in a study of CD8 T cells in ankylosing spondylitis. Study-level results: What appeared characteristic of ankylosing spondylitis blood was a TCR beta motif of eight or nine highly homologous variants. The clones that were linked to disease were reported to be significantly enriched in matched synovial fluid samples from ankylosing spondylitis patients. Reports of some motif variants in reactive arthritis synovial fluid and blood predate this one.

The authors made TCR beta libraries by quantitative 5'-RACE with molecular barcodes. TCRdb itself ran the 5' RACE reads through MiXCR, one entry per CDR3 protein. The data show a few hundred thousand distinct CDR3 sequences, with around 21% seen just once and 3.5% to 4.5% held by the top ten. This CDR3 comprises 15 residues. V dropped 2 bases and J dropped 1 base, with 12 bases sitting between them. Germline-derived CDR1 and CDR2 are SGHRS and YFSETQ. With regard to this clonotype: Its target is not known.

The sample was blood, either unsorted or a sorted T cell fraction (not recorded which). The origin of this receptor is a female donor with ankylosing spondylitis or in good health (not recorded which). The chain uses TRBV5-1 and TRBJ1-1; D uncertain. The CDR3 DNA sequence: TGCGCCAGCAGCTTATCCGGACCCAAGAACACTGAAGCTTTCTTT. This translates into CASSLSGPKNTEAFF.